This record looks at one T cell receptor (beta chain) sequence and its context. The target antigen is unknown. The identical CDR3 is also encoded by other nucleotide sequences in the sample. This sample is part of a study of shared clonotypes between healthy human individuals. Measured with immunoSEQ multiplex PCR; TCRdb has only the in-frame clones, and not every one. In the table there are 2 million to 3 million clones, around nine tenths of which are singletons. Losses at the gene ends were 5 bases for V and 2 bases for J; bases not matched to a gene: 4. Germline assignment: CDR1 KGHSH and CDR2 LQKENI. The CDR3 runs to 14 residues. Adults of Caucasian background living in Nashville, Tennessee made up all donors. Whole-study results and caveats: It was observed that roughly 5.5% of naive CD4 clonotypes were shared across a handful of donors. Clonotype sharing among donors, it was expected, would be affected by sequencing depth.

This TCR was sampled from a man aged 18 to 29 in good health. The chain uses TRBV18 and TRBJ2-7; 9 bases match TRBD1. The specimen was naive CD4+ T cells sorted from blood. Subset given: CD45RA+ positively selected. In DNA, the CDR3 is TGTGCCAGCTCAGCGGGACAGGGACCCTACGAGCAGTACTTC. This codes for CASSAGQGPYEQYF.